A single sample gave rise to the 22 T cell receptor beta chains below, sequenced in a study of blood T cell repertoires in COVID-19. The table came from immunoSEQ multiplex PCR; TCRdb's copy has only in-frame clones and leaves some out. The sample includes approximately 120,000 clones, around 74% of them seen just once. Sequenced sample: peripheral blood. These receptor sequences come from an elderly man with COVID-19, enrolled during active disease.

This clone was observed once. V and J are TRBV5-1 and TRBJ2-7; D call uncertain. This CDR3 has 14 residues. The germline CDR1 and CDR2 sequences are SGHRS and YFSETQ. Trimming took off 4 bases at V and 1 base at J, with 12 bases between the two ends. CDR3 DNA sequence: TGCGCCAGCAGCCCAGCCGAGGTTTCCTACGAGCAGTACTTC. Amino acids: CASSPAEVSYEQYF.

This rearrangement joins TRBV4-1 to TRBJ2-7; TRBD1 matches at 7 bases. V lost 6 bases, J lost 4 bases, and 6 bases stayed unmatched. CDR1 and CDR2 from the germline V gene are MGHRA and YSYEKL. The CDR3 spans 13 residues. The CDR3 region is CASSPDRLYEQYF. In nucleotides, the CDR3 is TGCGCCAGCAGTCCGGACAGGCTGTACGAGCAGTACTTC.

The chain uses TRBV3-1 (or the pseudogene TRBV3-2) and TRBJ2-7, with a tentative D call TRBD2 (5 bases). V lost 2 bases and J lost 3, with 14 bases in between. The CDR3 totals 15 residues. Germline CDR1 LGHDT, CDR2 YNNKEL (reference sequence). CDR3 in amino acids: CASSQKESGDYEQYF. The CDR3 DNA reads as TGTGCCAGCAGCCAAAAAGAGTCCGGGGACTACGAGCAGTACTTC.

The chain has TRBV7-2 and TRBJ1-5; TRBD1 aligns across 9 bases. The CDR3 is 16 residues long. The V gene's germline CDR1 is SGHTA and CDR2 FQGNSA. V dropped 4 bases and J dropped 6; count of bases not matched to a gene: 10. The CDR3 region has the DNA TGTGCCAGCAGCTCTCGGACAGGGGTTTGGAGTCAGCCCCAGCATTTT. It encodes CASSSRTGVWSQPQHF.

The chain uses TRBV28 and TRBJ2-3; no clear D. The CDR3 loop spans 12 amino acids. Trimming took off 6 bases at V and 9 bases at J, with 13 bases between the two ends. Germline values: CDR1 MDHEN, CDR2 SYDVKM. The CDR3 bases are TGTGCCAGCAGGTCGCGGCAATCCACGCAGTATTTT. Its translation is CASRSRQSTQYF.

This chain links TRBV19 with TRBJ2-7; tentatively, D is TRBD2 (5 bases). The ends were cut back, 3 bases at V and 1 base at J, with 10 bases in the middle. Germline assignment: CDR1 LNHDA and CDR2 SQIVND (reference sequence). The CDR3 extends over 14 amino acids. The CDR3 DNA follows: TGTGCCAGTAGTATCGGGTGGGAGTCCTACGAGCAGTACTTC. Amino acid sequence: CASSIGWESYEQYF. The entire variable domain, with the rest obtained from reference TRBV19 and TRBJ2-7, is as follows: DGGITQSPKYLFRKEGQNVTLSCEQNLNHDAMYWYRQDPGQGLRLIYYSQIVNDFQKGDIAEGYSVSREKKESFPLTVTSAQKNPTAFYLCASSIGWESYEQYFGPGTRLTVT.

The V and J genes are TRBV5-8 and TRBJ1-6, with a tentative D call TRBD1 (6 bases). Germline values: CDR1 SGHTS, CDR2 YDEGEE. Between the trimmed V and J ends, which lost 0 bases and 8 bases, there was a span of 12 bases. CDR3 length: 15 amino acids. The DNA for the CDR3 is TGTGCCAGCAGCTTGGAGAGGGGGATGGATTCACCCCTCCACTTT. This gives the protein CASSLERGMDSPLHF.

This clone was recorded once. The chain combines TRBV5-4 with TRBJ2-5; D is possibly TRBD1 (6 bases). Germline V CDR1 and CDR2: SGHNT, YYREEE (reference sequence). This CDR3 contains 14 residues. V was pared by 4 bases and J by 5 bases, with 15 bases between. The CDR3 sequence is CASSNDRLGETQYF. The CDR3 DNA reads TGTGCCAGCAGCAATGACAGGCTAGGGGAGACCCAGTACTTC. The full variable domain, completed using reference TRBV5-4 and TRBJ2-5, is ETGVTQSPTHLIKTRGQQVTLRCSSQSGHNTVSWYQQALGQGPQFIFQYYREEENGRGNFPPRFSGLQFPNYSSELNVNALELDDSALYLCASSNDRLGETQYFGPGTRLLVL.

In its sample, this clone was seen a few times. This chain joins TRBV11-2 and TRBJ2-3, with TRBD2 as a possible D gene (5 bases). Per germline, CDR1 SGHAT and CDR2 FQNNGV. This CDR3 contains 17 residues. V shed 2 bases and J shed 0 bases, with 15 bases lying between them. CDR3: CASSLREVGSSTDTQYF. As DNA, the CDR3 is TGTGCCAGCAGCTTACGGGAAGTGGGGAGTAGCACAGATACGCAGTATTTT.

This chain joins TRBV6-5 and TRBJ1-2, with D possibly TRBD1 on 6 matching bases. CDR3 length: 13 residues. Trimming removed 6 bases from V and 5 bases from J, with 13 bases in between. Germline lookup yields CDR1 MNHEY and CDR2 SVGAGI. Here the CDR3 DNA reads TGTGCCAGCAGCACAACAGGGTCATATGGCTACACCTTC. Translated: CASSTTGSYGYTF.

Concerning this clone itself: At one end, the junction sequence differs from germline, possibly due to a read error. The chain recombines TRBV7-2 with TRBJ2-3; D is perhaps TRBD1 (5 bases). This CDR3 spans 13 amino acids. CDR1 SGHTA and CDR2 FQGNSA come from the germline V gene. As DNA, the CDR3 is TGTGCCAGCACCTTAAGGGGTACAGATACGCAGTATTTT. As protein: CASTLRGTDTQYF.

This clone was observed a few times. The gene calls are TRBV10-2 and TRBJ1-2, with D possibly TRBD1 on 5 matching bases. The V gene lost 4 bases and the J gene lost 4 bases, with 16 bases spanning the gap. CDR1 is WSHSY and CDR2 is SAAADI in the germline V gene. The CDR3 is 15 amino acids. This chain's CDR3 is CASSGTSYSVYGYTF. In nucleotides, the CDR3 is TGCGCCAGCAGTGGGACAAGCTACAGCGTCTATGGCTACACCTTC.

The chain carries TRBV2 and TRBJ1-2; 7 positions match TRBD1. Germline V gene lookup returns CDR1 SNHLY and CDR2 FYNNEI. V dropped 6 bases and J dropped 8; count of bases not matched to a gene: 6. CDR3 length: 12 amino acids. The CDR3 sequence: CASSRQGSGYTF. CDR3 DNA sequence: TGTGCCAGCAGCCGACAGGGTTCGGGCTACACCTTC.

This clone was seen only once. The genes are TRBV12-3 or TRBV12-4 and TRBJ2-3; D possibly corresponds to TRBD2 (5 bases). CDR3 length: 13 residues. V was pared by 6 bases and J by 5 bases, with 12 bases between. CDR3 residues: CASSLGERDTQYF. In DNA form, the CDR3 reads TGTGCCAGCAGCTTGGGAGAACGAGATACGCAGTATTTT.

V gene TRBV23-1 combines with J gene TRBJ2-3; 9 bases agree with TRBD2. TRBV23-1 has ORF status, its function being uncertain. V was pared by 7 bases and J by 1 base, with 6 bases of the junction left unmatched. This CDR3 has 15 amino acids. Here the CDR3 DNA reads TGCGCCAGCACCCCTTGGACTAGCGGCACAGATACGCAGTATTTT. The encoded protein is CASTPWTSGTDTQYF.

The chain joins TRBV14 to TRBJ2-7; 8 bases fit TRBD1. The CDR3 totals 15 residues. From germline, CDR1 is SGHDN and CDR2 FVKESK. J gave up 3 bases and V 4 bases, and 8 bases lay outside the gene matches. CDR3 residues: CASSLGQAPGYEQYF. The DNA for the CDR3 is TGTGCCAGCAGCCTGGGACAGGCACCGGGCTACGAGCAGTACTTC.

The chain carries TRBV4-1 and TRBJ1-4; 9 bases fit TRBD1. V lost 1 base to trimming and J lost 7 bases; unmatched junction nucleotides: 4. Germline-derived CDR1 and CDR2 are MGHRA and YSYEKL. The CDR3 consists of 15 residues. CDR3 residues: CASSQVGTGSEKLFF. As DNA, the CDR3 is TGCGCCAGCAGCCAAGTGGGGACAGGGAGTGAAAAACTGTTTTTT.

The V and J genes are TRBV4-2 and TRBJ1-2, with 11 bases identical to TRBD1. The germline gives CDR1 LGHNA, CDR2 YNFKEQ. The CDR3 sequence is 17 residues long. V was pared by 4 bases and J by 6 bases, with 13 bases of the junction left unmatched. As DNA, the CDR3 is TGTGCCAGCAGCCGGCTAAATACCGGGACAGGGGGAAATGGCTACACCTTC. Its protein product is CASSRLNTGTGGNGYTF.

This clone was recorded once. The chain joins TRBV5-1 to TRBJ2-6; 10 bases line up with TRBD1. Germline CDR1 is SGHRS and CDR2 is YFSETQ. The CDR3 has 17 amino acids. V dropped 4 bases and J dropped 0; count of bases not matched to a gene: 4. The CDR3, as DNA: TGCGCCAGCAGCGGGGGGACAGGGGTCTCTGGGGCCAACGTCCTGACTTTC. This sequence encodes CASSGGTGVSGANVLTF.

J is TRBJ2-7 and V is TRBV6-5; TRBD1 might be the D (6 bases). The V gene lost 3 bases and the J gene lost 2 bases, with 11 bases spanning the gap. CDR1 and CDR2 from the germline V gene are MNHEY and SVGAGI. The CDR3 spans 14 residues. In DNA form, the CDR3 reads TGTGCCAGCAGTTATGGGGGCCGCGCCTACGAGCAGTACTTC. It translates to CASSYGGRAYEQYF.

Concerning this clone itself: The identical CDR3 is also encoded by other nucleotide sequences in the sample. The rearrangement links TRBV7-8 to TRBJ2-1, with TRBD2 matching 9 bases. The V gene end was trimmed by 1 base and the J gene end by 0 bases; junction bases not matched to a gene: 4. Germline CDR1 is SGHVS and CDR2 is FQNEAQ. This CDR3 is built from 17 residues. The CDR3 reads CASSLGGSGSSYNEQFF. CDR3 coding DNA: TGTGCCAGCAGCTTAGGGGGTAGCGGGAGCTCCTACAATGAGCAGTTCTTC.

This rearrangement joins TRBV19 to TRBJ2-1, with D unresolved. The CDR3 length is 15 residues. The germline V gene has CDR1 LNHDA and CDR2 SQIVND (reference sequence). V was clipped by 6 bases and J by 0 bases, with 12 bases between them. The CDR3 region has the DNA TGTGCCAGTAGCCCTGGGCAGAGCTCCTACAATGAGCAGTTCTTC. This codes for CASSPGQSSYNEQFF.